What follows are 14 T cell receptor beta chains derived from one specimen sequenced in a study of blood T cell repertoires in COVID-19. Method: immunoSEQ multiplex PCR; TCRdb's copy keeps in-frame clones and lacks some. This repertoire shows about 6,100 clones, about four fifths found once; its top ten account for 7% to 10%. What was sequenced was peripheral blood. The receptor source for this set is a human donor with active COVID-19. The donor label of this sample is uncertain.

The CDR3 bases are TGTGCCAGCAGTTTAAGGGACAGGGGGTACTACGAGCAGTACGTC. This encodes CASSLRDRGYYEQYV. This chain uses TRBV27 with TRBJ2-7, with 11 bases matching TRBD1. V shed 2 bases, J shed 3 bases, and the junction held 3 bases outside the gene matches. Germline V lookup: CDR1 MNHEY, CDR2 SMNVEV (reference sequence). This CDR3 comprises 15 residues.

There are a few counts of this clone. This chain uses TRBV18 with TRBJ2-2; D unresolved. V was cut by 6 bases and J by 0 bases, with 14 bases left in between. Germline V lookup: CDR1 KGHSH, CDR2 LQKENI. CDR3 length equals 16 residues. The CDR3 nucleotides read TGTGCCAGCTCCAGCCTAGAACTACCGAACACCGGGGAGCTGTTTTTT. Translating it yields CASSSLELPNTGELFF.

The DNA for the CDR3 is TGTGCCAGCAGCGATCTCGGGCAGGGGCCCTACGAGCAGTACTTC. Translating it yields CASSDLGQGPYEQYF. The chain joins TRBV28 to TRBJ2-7; D may be TRBD1 (6 bases). V was pared by 6 bases and J by 2 bases, with 17 bases between. CDR3 length: 15 residues. In germline, CDR1 is MDHEN, CDR2 SYDVKM.

V usage is TRBV5-1 and J usage is TRBJ1-3, with D maybe TRBD1 (6 bases). V dropped 4 bases and J dropped 4 bases, with 15 bases sitting between them. Germline CDR1 is SGHRS and CDR2 is YFSETQ. This CDR3 contains 15 residues. This CDR3 is CASSGTGLLGNTIYF. CDR3 DNA sequence: TGCGCCAGCAGCGGAACAGGGCTTTTAGGAAACACCATATATTTT.

The gene calls are TRBV18 and TRBJ2-6; D ambiguous. This CDR3 is 15 amino acids long. V was pared by 1 base and J by 3 bases, with 7 bases between. The V gene's germline CDR1 is KGHSH and CDR2 LQKENI. CDR3 region: CASSPRHSGANVLTF. CDR3 bases: TGTGCCAGCTCACCACGGCACAGTGGGGCCAACGTCCTGACTTTC. Drawing the rest from reference TRBV18 and TRBJ2-6, the complete variable domain is NAGVMQNPRHLVRRRGQEARLRCSPMKGHSHVYWYRQLPEEGLKFMVYLQKENIIDESGMPKERFSAEFPKEGPSILRIQQVVRGDSAAYFCASSPRHSGANVLTFGAGSRLTVL.

This chain links TRBV7-9 with TRBJ1-2; 7 bases line up with TRBD1. The ends lost 2 bases at V and 8 bases at J; junction bases unmatched: 11. The CDR3 contains 15 residues. Germline V CDR1 and CDR2: SEHNR, FQNEAQ (reference sequence). The CDR3 sequence is CASSLRFQGERGYTF. The CDR3 coding sequence is TGTGCCAGCAGCTTAAGGTTCCAGGGGGAACGAGGCTACACCTTC.

J is TRBJ1-5 and V is TRBV5-6; D gene unclear. CDR1 SGHDT and CDR2 YYEEEE come from the germline V gene. The CDR3 has 15 residues. V was pared by 2 bases and J by 3 bases, with 12 bases between. Here the CDR3 DNA reads TGTGCCAGCAGCTTCGGTGGGCTGATCAATCAGCCCCAGCATTTT. This sequence encodes CASSFGGLINQPQHF.

This clone has more than one count but fewer than ten. The chain carries TRBV6-6 and TRBJ1-4; 9 bases match TRBD1. From germline, CDR1 is MNHNY and CDR2 SVGAGI (reference sequence). This CDR3 is 13 amino acids long. V trimming: 6 bases; J trimming: 8 bases; junction bases outside the gene matches: 4. Written as DNA, the CDR3 is TGTGCCAGCAGAGGACAGGGGTGGGAAAAACTGTTTTTT. Protein product: CASRGQGWEKLFF.

This clone was detected only a few times. The rearrangement joins TRBV5-1 to TRBJ1-4; D possibly corresponds to TRBD1 (5 bases). The CDR3 runs 15 residues. Germline values: CDR1 SGHRS, CDR2 YFSETQ. Trimming cost V 3 bases and J 7 bases, with 16 bases left between them. The CDR3 DNA is TGCGCCAGCAGCTCGAATGGGGCTCAGGGTGAAAAACTGTTTTTT. Translated, it gives CASSSNGAQGEKLFF.

This clone was observed a single time. The chain is built from TRBV10-3 and TRBJ1-1; possibly TRBD1 for D (6 bases). In germline, CDR1 is ENHRY, CDR2 SYGVKD. V gave up 10 bases and J gave up 1 base, with 13 bases separating them. The CDR3 totals 13 residues. CDR3 coding DNA: TGTGCCACAAGGGGGGGGCCGAACACTGAAGCTTTCTTT. Protein: CATRGGPNTEAFF.

CDR3: CASSARDRGAYGYTF. DNA of the CDR3: TGTGCCAGCAGCGCCCGGGACAGGGGAGCCTATGGCTACACCTTC. V usage is TRBV14 and J usage is TRBJ1-2, with 10 bases identical to TRBD1. The germline CDR1 and CDR2 sequences are SGHDN and FVKESK. The CDR3 contains 15 residues. With V trimmed by 5 bases and J by 4 bases, 7 bases remained unmatched.

The chain links TRBV20-1 to TRBJ2-5; D is uncertain. The V end was cut by 4 bases, the J end by 6 bases, with 6 bases between. This CDR3 spans 10 amino acids. Germline CDR1 reads DFQATT; CDR2 reads SNEGSKA (reference sequence). As DNA, the CDR3 is TGCAGTGCTATCAATCAGACCCAGTACTTC. This gives the protein CSAINQTQYF.

The genes are TRBV7-9 and TRBJ2-7, with 12 positions matching TRBD2. Per germline, CDR1 SEHNR and CDR2 FQNEAQ (reference sequence). This CDR3 contains 15 residues. Trimming cost V 5 bases and J 4 bases; bases outside gene matches: 6. The CDR3 nucleotides are TGTGCCAGCAGCCGACTAGCGGGGGATCTTTACGAGCAGTACTTC. This translates into CASSRLAGDLYEQYF.

The chain couples TRBV7-3 to TRBJ2-3, with 12 bases identical to TRBD2. Trimming removed 4 bases from V and 1 base from J; junction bases left unmatched: 0. CDR1 is SGHTA and CDR2 is FQGTGA in the germline V gene. The CDR3 covers 15 residues. CDR3 protein: CASSSSGGGTDTQYF. As DNA, the CDR3 is TGTGCCAGCAGCTCTAGCGGGGGGGGCACAGATACGCAGTATTTT.